This TCR beta chain was recovered during a study of cytomegalovirus exposure and HLA in healthy donors. Study-wide findings and caveats: Immune exposure information available was restricted to CMV serostatus.

The PCR contained 60 Vbeta and 13 Jbeta primers. Generated by immunoSEQ multiplex PCR, the TCRdb table keeps only in-frame clones and is missing some. Of more than 95,000 clones in the sample, over 60% were seen once. Germline V gene lookup returns CDR1 SGHTA and CDR2 FQGNSA. The CDR3 is 15 amino acids. V lost 5 bases and J 0 bases, leaving 11 bases between the germline ends. Regarding this clone: Its antigen is undetermined.

Material for sequencing was PBMCs. The genes are TRBV7-2 and TRBJ2-1; D is unclear. This clonotype was sampled from a man aged 55 to 70 in good health and CMV-seropositive. This chain's CDR3 is CASSVQSSSYNEQFF. The CDR3 nucleotides read TGTGCCAGCAGCGTACAGTCGAGCTCCTACAATGAGCAGTTCTTC.